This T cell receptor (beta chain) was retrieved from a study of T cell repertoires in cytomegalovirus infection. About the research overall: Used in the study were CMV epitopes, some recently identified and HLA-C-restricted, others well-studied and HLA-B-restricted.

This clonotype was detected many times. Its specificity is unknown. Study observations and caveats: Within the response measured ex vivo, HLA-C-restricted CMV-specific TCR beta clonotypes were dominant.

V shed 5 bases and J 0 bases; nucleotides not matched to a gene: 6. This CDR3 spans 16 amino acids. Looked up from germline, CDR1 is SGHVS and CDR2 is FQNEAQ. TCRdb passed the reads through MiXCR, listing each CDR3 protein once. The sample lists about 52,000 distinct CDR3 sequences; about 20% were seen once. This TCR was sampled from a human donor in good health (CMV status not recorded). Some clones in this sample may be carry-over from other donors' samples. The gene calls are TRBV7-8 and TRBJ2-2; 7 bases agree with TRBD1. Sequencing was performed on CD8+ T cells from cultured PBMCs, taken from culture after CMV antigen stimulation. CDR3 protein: CASSPLGTANTGELFF. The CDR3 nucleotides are TGTGCCAGCAGCCCCCTGGGGACAGCGAACACCGGGGAGCTGTTTTTT. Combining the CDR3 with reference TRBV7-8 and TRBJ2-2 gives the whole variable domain GAGVSQSPRYKVAKRGQDVALRCDPISGHVSLFWYQQALGQGPEFLTYFQNEAQLDKSGLPSDRFFAERPEGSVSTLKIQRTQQEDSAVYLCASSPLGTANTGELFFGEGSRLTVL.